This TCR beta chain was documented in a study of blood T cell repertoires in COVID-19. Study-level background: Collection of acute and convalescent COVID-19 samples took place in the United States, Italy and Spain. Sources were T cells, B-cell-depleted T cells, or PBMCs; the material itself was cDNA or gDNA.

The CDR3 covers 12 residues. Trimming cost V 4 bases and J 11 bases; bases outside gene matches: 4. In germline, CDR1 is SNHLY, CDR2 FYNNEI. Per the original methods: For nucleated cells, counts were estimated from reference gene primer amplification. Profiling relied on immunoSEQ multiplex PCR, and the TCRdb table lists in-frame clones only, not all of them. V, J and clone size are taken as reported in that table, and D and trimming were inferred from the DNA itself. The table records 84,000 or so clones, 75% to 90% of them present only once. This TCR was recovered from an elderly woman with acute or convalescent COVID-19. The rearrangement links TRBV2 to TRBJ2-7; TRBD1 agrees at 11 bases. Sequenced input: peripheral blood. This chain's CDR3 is CASSGTGGSKYF. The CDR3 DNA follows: TGTGCCAGCAGTGGGACAGGGGGCTCGAAGTACTTC.